Listed below are T cell receptor beta chains from one sample, sequenced in a study of T cell responses to AZD1222 COVID-19 vaccine. The table came from immunoSEQ multiplex PCR; TCRdb's copy has only in-frame clones and leaves some out. The sample carries about 100,000 clones, about nine tenths recorded once. The material was peripheral blood, obtained on day 0 of AZD1222 vaccination. Every receptor here comes from an adult in good health. CDR3s include the opening cysteine and the closing phenylalanine or tryptophan. The D gene is left open where the match is weak. Clone size appears in some rows only: once, few, many, or a class for an expanded clone.

clone size	D gene	J gene	V gene	CDR3 DNA	CDR3 protein
.	TRBD1	TRBJ1-5	TRBV3-1/TRBV3-2	TGTGCCACCACGACAGGGGAGATTAGCAATCAGCCCCAGCATTTT	CATTTGEISNQPQHF
.	.	TRBJ2-2	TRBV5-1	TGCGCCAGCAGCTTGGCGCACGCGAACACCGGGGAGCTGTTTTTT	CASSLAHANTGELFF
.	.	TRBJ2-3	TRBV18	TGTGCCAGCTCGCTTACAGGGCCAGATACGCAGTATTTT	CASSLTGPDTQYF
.	.	TRBJ1-4	TRBV5-1	TGCGCCAGCAGCTTGACAGGTGGATCTGAAAAACTGTTTTTT	CASSLTGGSEKLFF
few	TRBD1	TRBJ1-4	TRBV27	TGTGCCAGCAGTTTAGGGACAGGTCATGAAAAACTGTTTTTT	CASSLGTGHEKLFF
.	TRBD2	TRBJ2-7	TRBV7-2	TGTGCCAGCAGCTTAGGACTAGCGGTTGATACATCCTACGAGCAGTACTTC	CASSLGLAVDTSYEQYF
.	.	TRBJ2-2	TRBV5-1	TGCGCCAGCAGCTTGGGGGGAGCATACACCGGGGAGCTGTTTTTT	CASSLGGAYTGELFF
.	.	TRBJ1-2	TRBV5-4	TGTGCCAGCAGCTGGGACCTGGGAGTCAACTATGGCTACACCTTC	CASSWDLGVNYGYTF
.	.	TRBJ2-6	TRBV10-2	TGCGCCAGCAGTCCCTCTGGGGCCAACGTCCTGACTTTC	CASSPSGANVLTF
.	.	TRBJ2-6	TRBV7-2	TGTGCCAGCAGCTTAATGGTGGGAGTCTCTGGGGCCAACGTCCTGACTTTC	CASSLMVGVSGANVLTF
.	TRBD1	TRBJ1-2	TRBV28	TGTGCCAGCAGTTTCCCTCTACAGGGGAATGGATATGGCTACACCTTC	CASSFPLQGNGYGYTF
.	.	TRBJ1-2	TRBV7-2	TGTGCCAGCAGCTTTGACAGCTCTAACTATGGCTACACCTTC	CASSFDSSNYGYTF
once	.	TRBJ2-1	TRBV6-5	TGTGCCAGCAGTTACGTCGATGCTCGACATGAGCAGTTCTTC	CASSYVDARHEQFF
.	TRBD1	TRBJ1-1	TRBV4-1	TGCGCCAGCAGCGACCGGACAGGTTACACTGAAGCTTTCTTT	CASSDRTGYTEAFF
.	.	TRBJ2-5	TRBV6-6	TGTGCCAGCCGGGCTAGAGATTTGGGAGAGACCCAGTACTTC	CASRARDLGETQYF
few	TRBD1	TRBJ1-1	TRBV18	TGTGCCAGCTCACCCGTCCCGGGACAGGGTGAAGCTTTCTTT	CASSPVPGQGEAFF
few	TRBD1	TRBJ1-1	TRBV4-1	TGCGCCAGCAGCCAAGACCGGACAGGGAGCACTGAAGCTTTCTTT	CASSQDRTGSTEAFF
.	TRBD2	TRBJ2-3	TRBV27	TGTGCCAGCAGTTTGCTAGCGGGAGGGGGTTGGGATACGCAGTATTTT	CASSLLAGGGWDTQYF
.	.	TRBJ2-7	TRBV5-6	TGTGCCAGCAGCTTGGGGCAGAATATCTACGAGCAGTACTTC	CASSLGQNIYEQYF
once	TRBD1	TRBJ1-2	TRBV3-1/TRBV3-2	TGTGCCAGCAGCCAAGATAGGACAGGAGGCTACACCTTC	CASSQDRTGGYTF
.	.	TRBJ2-5	TRBV19	TGTGCCAGTAGCCAAGACCCAAGTGGGGGTCTAAGGACCCAGTACTTC	CASSQDPSGGLRTQYF
.	.	TRBJ2-3	TRBV5-5	TGTGCCAGCAGCCCACGGGACCGTACAGATACGCAGTATTTT	CASSPRDRTDTQYF
.	.	TRBJ2-7	TRBV7-3	TGTGCCAGCAGCCCGGACACCTACGAGCAGTACTTC	CASSPDTYEQYF
.	.	TRBJ2-1	TRBV21-1	TGTGCCAGCAGCAAAGTAAGGACTAGCGAAAACGCAAATGAGCAGTTCTTC	CASSKVRTSENANEQFF
.	.	TRBJ2-3	TRBV9	TGTGCCAGCAGCGGGGGGCCGAGGGGCACAGATACGCAGTATTTT	CASSGGPRGTDTQYF
.	TRBD2	TRBJ2-7	TRBV5-4	TGTGCCAGCAGCCTGGGACTAGCGGGAGTCGCCGAGCAGTACTTC	CASSLGLAGVAEQYF
.	TRBD1	TRBJ1-5	TRBV10-3	TGTGCCATCACCCTGGACAGGAATCAGCCCCAGCATTTT	CAITLDRNQPQHF
once	.	TRBJ1-1	TRBV19	TGTGCTATTCATAGGGGCACTGAAGCTTTCTTT	CAIHRGTEAFF
.	.	TRBJ1-3	TRBV11-2	TGTGCCAGCAGCTTAGAGCCGACGGGAAACACCATATATTTT	CASSLEPTGNTIYF
.	.	TRBJ2-1	TRBV30	TGTGCCTGGAGTGTGACCGCTTCGGGGCAGTTCTTC	CAWSVTASGQFF
.	.	TRBJ2-1	TRBV6-5	TGTGCCAGCAGTTTTTCGGGGTCGAACTACAATGAGCAGTTCTTC	CASSFSGSNYNEQFF
.	.	TRBJ2-2	TRBV4-3	TGCGCCAGCAGCCAAGATGGGGCGGGGTCAGCGGAGGGGACCGGGGAGCTGTTTTTT	CASSQDGAGSAEGTGELFF
.	.	TRBJ2-1	TRBV4-1	TGCGCCAGCAGCGGCGTCGGGACGCCGGACAATGAGCAGTTCTTC	CASSGVGTPDNEQFF
.	.	TRBJ2-1	TRBV3-1/TRBV3-2	TGTGCCAGCAGCCAAGCGGTTGGGGGATTTAGGGACAATGAGCAGTTCTTC	CASSQAVGGFRDNEQFF
.	.	TRBJ2-3	TRBV11-2	TGTGCCAGCATCTCTGGCCCCCGGGAAACAGATACGCAGTATTTT	CASISGPRETDTQYF
.	.	TRBJ2-2	TRBV6-2/TRBV6-3	TGTGCCAGCAGTTCGTTCTCTTCACCGGGGGAGCTGTTTTTT	CASSSFSSPGELFF
.	.	TRBJ2-5	TRBV12-5	TGTGCTAGTGGTTTGGTAGGGGCCCAGTACTTC	CASGLVGAQYF
.	.	TRBJ1-5	TRBV12-2	TGTGCAAGTCGCTTAGTTATTCCTAATCAGCCCCAGCATTTT	CASRLVIPNQPQHF
once	.	TRBJ1-1	TRBV30	TGTGCCTGGTCAGGGTACGGTGAAGCTTTCTTT	CAWSGYGEAFF
once	.	TRBJ2-1	TRBV11-3	TGTGCCAGCAGCGGGAGGCGGTTAATCAATGAGCAGTTCTTC	CASSGRRLINEQFF
.	.	TRBJ2-1	TRBV6-5	TGTGCCAGCAGCTCCGTACAGGGTCAAGGTGAGCAGTTCTTC	CASSSVQGQGEQFF
.	.	TRBJ1-2	TRBV6-5	TGTGCCAGCAGTTACGGTGAAGACAGACCATATGGCTACACCTTC	CASSYGEDRPYGYTF
.	TRBD2	TRBJ2-1	TRBV7-8	TGTGCCAGCAGCTTGGGGAGGGTGGCCTACAATGAGCAGTTCTTC	CASSLGRVAYNEQFF
.	.	TRBJ2-7	TRBV12-3/TRBV12-4	TGTGCCAGCAGCATTTTTAAGGGGGAGCAGTACTTC	CASSIFKGEQYF
.	TRBD1	TRBJ1-2	TRBV4-2	TGTGCCAGCAGCCCTTCCGGGACAGCAAACTATGGCTACACCTTC	CASSPSGTANYGYTF
.	TRBD2	TRBJ2-2	TRBV7-2	TGTGCCAGCAGCACAGGACTAGGGCGGGAGCTGTTTTTT	CASSTGLGRELFF
.	.	TRBJ1-4	TRBV9	TGTGCCAGCAGCGTAGAGGGGGCAACTAATGAAAAACTGTTTTTT	CASSVEGATNEKLFF
few	.	TRBJ2-7	TRBV7-6	TGTGCCAGCAGCCAAGTGGCAGCCCTTAACCTCTACGAGCAGTACTTC	CASSQVAALNLYEQYF
.	.	TRBJ2-7	TRBV7-9	TGTGCCAGCAGCCAAACTACCTACGAGCAGTACTTC	CASSQTTYEQYF
.	.	TRBJ2-7	TRBV12-3/TRBV12-4	TGTGCCAGCAGTTTAGCGGTCAGCTACGAGCAGTACTTC	CASSLAVSYEQYF
.	.	TRBJ2-7	TRBV11-2	TGTGCCAGCAGCTCTCGGACAGTCGCCCACGAGCAGTACTTC	CASSSRTVAHEQYF
.	.	TRBJ1-4	TRBV18	TGTGCCAGCTCACCAGCTTCAACTAATGAAAAACTGTTTTTT	CASSPASTNEKLFF
.	.	TRBJ1-1	TRBV3-1/TRBV3-2	TGTGCCAGCAGCCAAGACAGGGGAAGCACTGAAGCTTTCTTT	CASSQDRGSTEAFF
.	.	TRBJ1-6	TRBV28	TGTGCCAGCAGTCAAGGGTCGAATTCACCCCTCCACTTT	CASSQGSNSPLHF
.	.	TRBJ1-3	TRBV11-2	TGTGCCAGCAGCTTAGACCCTGGAAACACCATATATTTT	CASSLDPGNTIYF
.	TRBD1	TRBJ1-2	TRBV2	TGTGCCAGCAGTGTATGGACAGGGGATGGCTACACCTTC	CASSVWTGDGYTF
.	.	TRBJ2-2	TRBV19	TGTGCCAGTTGGACACCTTCACAAGGGGAGCTGTTTTTT	CASWTPSQGELFF
.	TRBD1	TRBJ1-2	TRBV7-2	TGTGCCAGCAGCCAAGGTGGGACAGGGAGTAACTATGGCTACACCTTC	CASSQGGTGSNYGYTF
.	.	TRBJ1-1	TRBV19	TGTGCCAGTAGCCCTATCCTGACAGTTCAGAACACTGAAGCTTTCTTT	CASSPILTVQNTEAFF